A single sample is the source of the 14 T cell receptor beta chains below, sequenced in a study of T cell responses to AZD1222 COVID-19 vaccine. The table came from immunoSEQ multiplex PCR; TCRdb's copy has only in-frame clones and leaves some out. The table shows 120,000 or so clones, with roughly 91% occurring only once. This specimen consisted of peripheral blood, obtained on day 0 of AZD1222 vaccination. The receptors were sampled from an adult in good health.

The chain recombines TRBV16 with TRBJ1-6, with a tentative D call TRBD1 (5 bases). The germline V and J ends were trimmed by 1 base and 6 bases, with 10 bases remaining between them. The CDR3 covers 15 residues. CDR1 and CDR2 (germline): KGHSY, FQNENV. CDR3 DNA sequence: TGTGCCAGCAGCCAATTGACAGACCTTAATTCACCCCTCCACTTT. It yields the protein CASSQLTDLNSPLHF.

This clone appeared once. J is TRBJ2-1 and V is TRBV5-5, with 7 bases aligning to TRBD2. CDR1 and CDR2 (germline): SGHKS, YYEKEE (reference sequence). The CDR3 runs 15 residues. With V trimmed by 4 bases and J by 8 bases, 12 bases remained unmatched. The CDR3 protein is CASSQLGLVGDEQFF. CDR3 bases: TGTGCCAGCAGCCAACTAGGACTAGTTGGCGATGAGCAGTTCTTC. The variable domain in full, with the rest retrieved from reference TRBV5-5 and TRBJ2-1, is DAGVTQSPTHLIKTRGQQVTLRCSPISGHKSVSWYQQVLGQGPQFIFQYYEKEERGRGNFPDRFSARQFPNYSSELNVNALLLGDSALYLCASSQLGLVGDEQFFGPGTRLTVL.

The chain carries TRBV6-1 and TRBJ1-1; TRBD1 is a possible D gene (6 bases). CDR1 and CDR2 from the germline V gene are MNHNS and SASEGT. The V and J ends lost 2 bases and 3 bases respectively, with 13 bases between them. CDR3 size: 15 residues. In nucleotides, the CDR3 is TGTGCCAGCAGTGAATATCGGGGGGCGGACACTGAAGCTTTCTTT. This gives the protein CASSEYRGADTEAFF.

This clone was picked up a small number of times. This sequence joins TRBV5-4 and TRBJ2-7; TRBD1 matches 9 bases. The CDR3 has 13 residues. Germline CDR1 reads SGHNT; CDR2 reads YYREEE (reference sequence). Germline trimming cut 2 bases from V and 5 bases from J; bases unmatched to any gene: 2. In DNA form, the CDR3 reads TGTGCCAGCAGCTTTGACAGGGGGAACGAGCAGTACTTC. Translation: CASSFDRGNEQYF.

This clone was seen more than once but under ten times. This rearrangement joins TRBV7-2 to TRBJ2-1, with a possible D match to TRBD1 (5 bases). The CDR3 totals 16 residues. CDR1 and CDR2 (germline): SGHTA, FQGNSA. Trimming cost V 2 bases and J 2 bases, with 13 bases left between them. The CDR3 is CASSLRGRSPYNEQFF. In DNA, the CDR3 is TGTGCCAGCAGCTTAAGGGGCCGAAGCCCCTACAATGAGCAGTTCTTC.

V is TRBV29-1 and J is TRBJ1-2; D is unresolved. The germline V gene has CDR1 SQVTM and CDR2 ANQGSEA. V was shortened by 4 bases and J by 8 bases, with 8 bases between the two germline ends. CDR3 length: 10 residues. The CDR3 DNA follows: TGCAGCGTTGTACATCAGGGCTACACCTTC. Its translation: CSVVHQGYTF. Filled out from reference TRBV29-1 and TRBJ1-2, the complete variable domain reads SAVISQKPSRDICQRGTSLTIQCQVDSQVTMMFWYRQQPGQSLTLIATANQGSEATYESGFVIDKFPISRPNLTFSTLTVSNMSPEDSSIYLCSVVHQGYTFGSGTRLTVV.

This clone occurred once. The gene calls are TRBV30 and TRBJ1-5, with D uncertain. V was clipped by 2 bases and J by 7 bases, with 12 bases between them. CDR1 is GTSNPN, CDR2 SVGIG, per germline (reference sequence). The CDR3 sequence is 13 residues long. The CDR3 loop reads CAWSTEGRQPQHF. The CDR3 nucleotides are TGTGCCTGGAGTACCGAGGGCCGGCAGCCCCAGCATTTT.

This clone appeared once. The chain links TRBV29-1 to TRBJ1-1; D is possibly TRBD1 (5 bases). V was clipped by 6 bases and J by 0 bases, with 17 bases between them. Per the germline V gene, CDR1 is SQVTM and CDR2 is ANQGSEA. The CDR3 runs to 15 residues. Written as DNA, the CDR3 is TGCAGCGTGGAGGATACGGGGCCGATGAACACTGAAGCTTTCTTT. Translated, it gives CSVEDTGPMNTEAFF.

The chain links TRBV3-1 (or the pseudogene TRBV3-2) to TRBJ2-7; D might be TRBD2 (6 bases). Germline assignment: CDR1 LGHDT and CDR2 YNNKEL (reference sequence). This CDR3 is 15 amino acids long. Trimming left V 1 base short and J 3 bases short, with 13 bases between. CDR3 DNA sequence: TGTGCCAGCAGCCAAGCAGGCGGGACTTTCTACGAGCAGTACTTC. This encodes CASSQAGGTFYEQYF.

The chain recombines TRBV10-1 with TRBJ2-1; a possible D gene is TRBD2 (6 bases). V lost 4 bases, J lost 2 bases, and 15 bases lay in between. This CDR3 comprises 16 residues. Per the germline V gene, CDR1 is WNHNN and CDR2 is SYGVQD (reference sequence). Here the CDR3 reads CASSGHGGGPYNEQFF. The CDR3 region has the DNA TGCGCCAGCAGTGGGCACGGGGGAGGCCCCTACAATGAGCAGTTCTTC.

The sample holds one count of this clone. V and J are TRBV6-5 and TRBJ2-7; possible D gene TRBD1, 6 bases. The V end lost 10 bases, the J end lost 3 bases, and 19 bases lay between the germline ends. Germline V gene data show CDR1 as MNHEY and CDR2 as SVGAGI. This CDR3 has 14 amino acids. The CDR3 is CATNPQGHNYEQYF. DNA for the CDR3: TGTGCCACCAACCCACAGGGACATAACTACGAGCAGTACTTC.

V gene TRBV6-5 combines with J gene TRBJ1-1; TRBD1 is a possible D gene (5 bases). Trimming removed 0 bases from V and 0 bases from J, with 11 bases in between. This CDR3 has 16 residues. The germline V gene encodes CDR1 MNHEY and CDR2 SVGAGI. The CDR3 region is CASSYSAGRMNTEAFF. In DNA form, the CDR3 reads TGTGCCAGCAGTTACTCGGCAGGGCGCATGAACACTGAAGCTTTCTTT.

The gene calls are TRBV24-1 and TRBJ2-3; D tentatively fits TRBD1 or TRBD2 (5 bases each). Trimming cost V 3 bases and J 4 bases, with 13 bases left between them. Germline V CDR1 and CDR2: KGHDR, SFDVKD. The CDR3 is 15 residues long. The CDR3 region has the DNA TGTGCCACCAGTGATACCGGGGCCGGGGCAGATACGCAGTATTTT. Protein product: CATSDTGAGADTQYF.

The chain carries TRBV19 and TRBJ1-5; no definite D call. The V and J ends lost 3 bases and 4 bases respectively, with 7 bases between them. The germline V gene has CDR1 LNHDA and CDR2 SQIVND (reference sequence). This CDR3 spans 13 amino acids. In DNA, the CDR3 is TGTGCCAGTAGTATCCGAGGAAATCAGCCCCAGCATTTT. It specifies CASSIRGNQPQHF.